This TCR beta chain was sequenced in a study of T cells after yellow fever vaccination. Findings and caveats of the study: Abundant bulk-derived clonotypes could contaminate FACS-sorted repertoires. Clonotypes appearing in both CD4 and CD8 compartments existed, and their share was small. Although the secondary response was weaker, it peaked faster, at day 5 versus 15.

The authors made TCR cDNA by 5'RACE template switching, adding a universal primer site and UMIs. MiXCR, applied by TCRdb to the 5' RACE reads, yields one record per CDR3 protein. The sample shows about 140,000 distinct CDR3 sequences, 5% to 8% of them seen only once. In its sample, this clonotype was seen many times. What it binds is not known. The V gene's germline CDR1 is SGHAT and CDR2 FQNNGV. Trimming removed 1 base from V and 10 bases from J, with 14 bases in between. The CDR3 has 14 amino acids. This TCR was recovered from a man younger than 40 who received the YFV17D yellow fever vaccine. Sequenced here: CD4+ T cells sorted from PBMCs, sampled 10 days after the yellow fever booster vaccination. The V and J genes are TRBV11-2 and TRBJ2-1; D remains unclear. This CDR3 reads CASSLAQASREQFF. CDR3 in DNA: TGTGCCAGCAGCTTAGCCCAGGCCTCGCGGGAGCAGTTCTTC.